The 29 T cell receptor beta chains below all came from one sample that was sequenced in a study of blood T cell repertoires in COVID-19. Method: immunoSEQ multiplex PCR; TCRdb's copy keeps in-frame clones and lacks some. Among about 42,000 clones, about 90% were seen once, and the ten largest hold about 9.2%. Sequencing was carried out using peripheral blood. The receptors stem from a man between 50 and 59 years old with active COVID-19.

This clone was detected once. The chain links TRBV10-2 to TRBJ1-2; tentative D call: TRBD1 (6 bases). There are 14 residues in the CDR3. Germline CDR1 and CDR2: WSHSY and SAAADI. The V and J ends lost 1 base and 4 bases respectively, with 10 bases between them. The CDR3 DNA follows: TGCGCCAGCAGTGAGTTAACAGGGTCCTATGGCTACACCTTC. It is translated as CASSELTGSYGYTF.

V gene TRBV27 combines with J gene TRBJ2-1, with D uncertain. CDR3 size: 13 residues. Trimming took off 3 bases at V and 15 bases at J, with 18 bases between the two ends. The germline V gene encodes CDR1 MNHEY and CDR2 SMNVEV (reference sequence). For the CDR3, the DNA is TGTGCCAGCAGTTTCCGCCCCGACTCAGACCGGTTCTTC. It codes for CASSFRPDSDRFF.

CDR3 coding DNA: TGTGCCAGCAACCCGGGAGGTCAGCCCCAGCATTTT. Encoded protein: CASNPGGQPQHF. V is TRBV6-5 and J is TRBJ1-5; D is unclear. The germline gives CDR1 MNHEY, CDR2 SVGAGI. V lost 7 bases and J 6 bases, leaving 10 bases between the germline ends. This CDR3 comprises 12 residues.

The gene calls are TRBV28 and TRBJ1-5, with 7 bases that match TRBD1. The CDR3 is made up of 19 amino acids. Germline values: CDR1 MDHEN, CDR2 SYDVKM. The junction had 15 bases not matched to a gene; V was cut back by 1 base and J by 3 bases. The CDR3 bases are TGTGCCAGCAGTTTATTCTCGGCCCAAAACAGGGGTATCAATCAGCCCCAGCATTTT. As protein: CASSLFSAQNRGINQPQHF.

The chain combines TRBV15 with TRBJ2-7; maybe TRBD2 (6 bases). The ends were cut back, 4 bases at V and 3 bases at J, with 13 bases in the middle. CDR1 is LNHNV and CDR2 is YYDKDF in the germline V gene (reference sequence). The CDR3 runs 14 residues. This CDR3 reads CATSTPGLNYEQYF. The CDR3 DNA follows: TGTGCCACCAGCACCCCGGGACTCAACTACGAGCAGTACTTC.

The chain uses TRBV13 and TRBJ2-2; 13 positions agree with TRBD2. Germline CDR1 is PRHDT and CDR2 is FYEKMQ (reference sequence). With V trimmed by 4 bases and J by 2 bases, 4 bases remained unmatched. This CDR3 is built from 17 residues. The CDR3 here is CASSSRTSGSNTGELFF. In DNA, the CDR3 is TGTGCCAGCAGCTCAAGGACTAGCGGGAGTAACACCGGGGAGCTGTTTTTT.

This clone was detected once. J is TRBJ2-7 and V is TRBV25-1; D may be TRBD1 (5 bases). Trimming removed 5 bases at V and 0 bases at J, with 14 bases between. This CDR3 spans 15 amino acids. Germline V CDR1 and CDR2: MGHDK, SYGVNS. The CDR3 protein is CASSPDRRPSYEQYF. For the CDR3, the DNA is TGTGCCAGCAGTCCCGACAGACGACCCTCCTACGAGCAGTACTTC.

The chain uses TRBV28 and TRBJ1-2; 7 bases agree with TRBD1. CDR3 length equals 15 residues. V lost 5 bases and J lost 8; bases outside the gene matches: 14. Germline V gene sequence: CDR1 MDHEN, CDR2 SYDVKM. CDR3 DNA sequence: TGTGCCAGCAGTGGATTGACAGGGAGGATGGAGGGCTACACCTTC. This sequence encodes CASSGLTGRMEGYTF.

The chain uses TRBV25-1 and TRBJ2-1; 7 positions match TRBD2. Germline V CDR1 and CDR2: MGHDK, SYGVNS. The CDR3 covers 11 residues. The ends lost 6 bases at V and 13 bases at J; junction bases unmatched: 6. CDR3 protein: CASSRERGQFF. Written as DNA, the CDR3 is TGTGCCAGCAGCCGCGAGCGGGGCCAGTTCTTC.

The gene calls are TRBV27 and TRBJ2-3, with TRBD2 matching 9 bases. The germline V gene encodes CDR1 MNHEY and CDR2 SMNVEV (reference sequence). CDR3 length: 15 amino acids. J gave up 5 bases and V 6 bases, and 9 bases lay outside the gene matches. The CDR3 bases are TGTGCCAGCAGGGCTAGCGGGACTCCTGGAGATACGCAGTATTTT. Its protein product is CASRASGTPGDTQYF.

J is TRBJ2-5 and V is TRBV5-1; 9 nucleotides align to TRBD2. Germline assignment: CDR1 SGHRS and CDR2 YFSETQ. The CDR3 length is 15 residues. V dropped 0 bases and J dropped 1; count of bases not matched to a gene: 1. CDR3 residues: CASSLGGRVQETQYF. The DNA for the CDR3 is TGCGCCAGCAGCTTGGGCGGGAGGGTCCAAGAGACCCAGTACTTC.

The chain employs TRBV5-1 and TRBJ2-5; 7 bases are shared with TRBD1. J lost 1 base, V lost 0 bases, and 0 bases had no gene match. The CDR3 has 14 amino acids. Germline-derived CDR1 and CDR2 are SGHRS and YFSETQ. This CDR3 is CASSLGTGQETQYF. As DNA, the CDR3 is TGCGCCAGCAGCTTGGGGACAGGCCAAGAGACCCAGTACTTC. Full variable domain (outside the CDR3, taken from reference TRBV5-1 and TRBJ2-5): KAGVTQTPRYLIKTRGQQVTLSCSPISGHRSVSWYQQTPGQGLQFLFEYFSETQRNKGNFPGRFSGRQFSNSRSEMNVSTLELGDSALYLCASSLGTGQETQYFGPGTRLLVL.

This clone showed up just once. The gene calls are TRBV6-4 and TRBJ1-4; tentatively, D is TRBD1 (6 bases). CDR1 MRHNA and CDR2 SNTAGT come from the germline V gene. This CDR3 region has 15 residues. V gave up 3 bases and J gave up 7 bases, with 15 bases separating them. The CDR3 DNA follows: TGTGCCAGCAGTGAAACAGGGAAGGATAGTGAAAAACTGTTTTTT. It encodes CASSETGKDSEKLFF.

The CDR3 loop is CATREQGEGGELFF. DNA for the CDR3: TGTGCCACCAGGGAACAGGGAGAGGGCGGGGAGCTGTTTTTT. V and J are TRBV24-1 and TRBJ2-2, with D perhaps TRBD1 (6 bases). The CDR3 consists of 14 residues. CDR1 is KGHDR, CDR2 SFDVKD, per germline. Trimming stripped 7 bases from V and 7 bases from J, with 15 bases between.

The V call is TRBV5-1, the J call TRBJ1-3; D remains ambiguous. Between the trimmed V and J ends, which lost 4 bases and 0 bases, there was a span of 8 bases. This CDR3 region has 14 residues. CDR1 and CDR2 (germline): SGHRS, YFSETQ. In DNA form, the CDR3 reads TGCGCCAGCAGCCCTGACAACTCTGGAAACACCATATATTTT. Its translation: CASSPDNSGNTIYF.

J is TRBJ1-5 and V is TRBV28; the match to TRBD1 covers 7 bases. Unmatched junction bases numbered 9, after V lost 5 bases and J lost 5 bases. Germline V lookup: CDR1 MDHEN, CDR2 SYDVKM. This CDR3 region has 15 residues. The chain's CDR3 is CASSATGAYDQPQHF. The CDR3 DNA reads as TGTGCCAGCAGTGCCACAGGGGCGTATGATCAGCCCCAGCATTTT.

This clone was detected once. This chain links TRBV5-1 with TRBJ2-7, with TRBD2 matching 7 bases. Germline CDR1 is SGHRS and CDR2 is YFSETQ. This CDR3 is built from 14 residues. The V and J ends lost 4 bases and 1 base, in that order; junction bases with no gene match: 5. DNA of the CDR3: TGCGCCAGCAGCAGAACTAGCGTTTCCTACGAGCAGTACTTC. This codes for CASSRTSVSYEQYF.

Only a few counts were recorded for this clone. The gene calls are TRBV27 and TRBJ2-2; D is undetermined. This CDR3 region has 12 residues. V was cut by 10 bases and J by 6 bases, with 12 bases left in between. The germline gives CDR1 MNHEY, CDR2 SMNVEV (reference sequence). CDR3 coding DNA: TGTGCCACCCGACATGCCGCCGGGGAGCTGTTTTTT. Translating gives CATRHAAGELFF.

J is TRBJ2-3 and V is TRBV19; 14 positions agree with TRBD2. Germline V gene sequence: CDR1 LNHDA, CDR2 SQIVND (reference sequence). The CDR3 loop spans 18 amino acids. V was pared by 1 base and J by 3 bases, with 6 bases of the junction left unmatched. The CDR3 reads CASSIGLAGGPSTDTQYF. The CDR3 DNA reads TGTGCCAGTAGTATAGGACTAGCGGGAGGGCCAAGTACAGATACGCAGTATTTT.

This clone was counted only a few times. This chain uses TRBV5-1 with TRBJ1-3; TRBD1 aligns across 10 bases. Germline CDR1 reads SGHRS; CDR2 reads YFSETQ. The CDR3 has 16 residues. Trimming removed 2 bases from V and 5 bases from J; junction bases left unmatched: 7. CDR3 sequence (DNA): TGCGCCAGCAGCTTATCGGACAGGGGGAAGAGAAACACCATATATTTT. Translating gives CASSLSDRGKRNTIYF.

V gene TRBV19 combines with J gene TRBJ2-7; 8 bases are shared with TRBD2. This CDR3 comprises 14 residues. Germline CDR1 and CDR2: LNHDA and SQIVND (reference sequence). With 4 bases clipped from V and 2 bases from J, the junction kept 4 bases outside the gene matches. CDR3 sequence: CASSTRGGPYEQYF. The CDR3 DNA reads as TGTGCCAGTAGTACCCGGGGGGGGCCCTACGAGCAGTACTTC.

The rearrangement joins TRBV9 to TRBJ2-5; TRBD2 matches at 10 bases. Germline CDR1 reads SGDLS; CDR2 reads YYNGEE. V lost 0 bases and J lost 4; bases outside the gene matches: 12. The CDR3 consists of 18 residues. The CDR3 nucleotides read TGTGCCAGCAGCGTAGGACCCGGATCTAGCGGGAGAGGAGAGACCCAGTACTTC. Protein product: CASSVGPGSSGRGETQYF.

The CDR3 DNA reads TGTGCCAGCAGTTTAGGTGCAGTTGATCAGCCCCAGCATTTT. This sequence encodes CASSLGAVDQPQHF. The V and J genes are TRBV28 and TRBJ1-5, with D uncertain. The germline CDR1 and CDR2 sequences are MDHEN and SYDVKM. The CDR3 runs to 14 residues. V lost 2 bases, J lost 5 bases, and 10 bases lay in between.

This clone was seen only once. The V call is TRBV19, the J call TRBJ1-1, with TRBD1 identical over 7 bases. The CDR3 covers 14 residues. After removal of 2 bases from V and 1 base from J, the junction contained 1 base not matched to a gene. Germline V CDR1 and CDR2: LNHDA, SQIVND (reference sequence). This CDR3 reads CASSIRDRNTEAFF. CDR3 DNA sequence: TGTGCCAGTAGTATACGGGACAGGAACACTGAAGCTTTCTTT.

The chain has TRBV5-1 and TRBJ2-6; 8 bases line up with TRBD2. Germline-derived CDR1 and CDR2 are SGHRS and YFSETQ. The CDR3 has 16 amino acids. J was trimmed by 3 bases and V by 4 bases; bases with no gene match: 6. The CDR3 loop is CASSREGLRGANVLTF. CDR3 sequence (DNA): TGCGCCAGCAGCCGGGAGGGCCTGCGTGGGGCCAACGTCCTGACTTTC.

This clone was picked up one time. The chain combines TRBV4-1 with TRBJ1-2; no firm D call. Germline CDR1 reads MGHRA; CDR2 reads YSYEKL. V lost 4 bases, J lost 4 bases, and 10 bases lay in between. CDR3 length: 13 amino acids. The CDR3 reads CASSPTRTYGYTF. The CDR3 DNA follows: TGCGCCAGCAGCCCCACCAGAACCTATGGCTACACCTTC.

The count of this clone is one. The chain combines TRBV5-1 with TRBJ1-2, with D maybe TRBD1 (6 bases). V lost 2 bases and J lost 4, with 9 bases in between. The CDR3 runs 13 residues. CDR1 and CDR2 (germline): SGHRS, YFSETQ. The CDR3 protein is CASSFGGAYGYTF. The CDR3 nucleotides read TGCGCCAGCAGCTTCGGGGGGGCCTATGGCTACACCTTC.

The chain couples TRBV18 to TRBJ1-1; unclear D gene. V was pared by 1 base and J by 6 bases, with 15 bases between. CDR3 length: 15 residues. Germline loops: CDR1 KGHSH, CDR2 LQKENI. DNA of the CDR3: TGTGCCAGCTCACCACTGAACCGGGAAGGAGCTGAAGCTTTCTTT. Protein product: CASSPLNREGAEAFF.

This clone has more than one count but fewer than ten. The CDR3 coding sequence is TGTGCCAGCAGCTTATCATCGGTCGAGCAGTACTTC. Translated: CASSLSSVEQYF. The chain is built from TRBV11-2 and TRBJ2-7; D is undetermined. Germline V lookup: CDR1 SGHAT, CDR2 FQNNGV. V lost 2 bases and J lost 6, with 8 bases in between. This CDR3 is 12 amino acids long.